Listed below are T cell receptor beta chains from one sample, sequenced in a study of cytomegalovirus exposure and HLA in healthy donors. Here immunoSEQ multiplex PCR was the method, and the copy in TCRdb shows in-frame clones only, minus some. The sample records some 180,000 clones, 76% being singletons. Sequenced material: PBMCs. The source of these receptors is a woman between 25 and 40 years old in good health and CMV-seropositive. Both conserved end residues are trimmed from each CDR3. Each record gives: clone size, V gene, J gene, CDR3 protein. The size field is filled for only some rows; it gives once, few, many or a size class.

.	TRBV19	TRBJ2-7	ASSPPNSTRGGQY
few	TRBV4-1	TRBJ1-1	ASSQPGNTEAF
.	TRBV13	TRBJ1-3	ASSFRSGQIFVDSGNTIY
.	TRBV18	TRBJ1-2	ASSPGGFNGGSYT
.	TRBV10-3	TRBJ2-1	AIGGTASYNEQF
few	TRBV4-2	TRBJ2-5	ASSQDNNRQETQY
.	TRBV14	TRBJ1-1	ASSQKVKDTSLMNTEAF
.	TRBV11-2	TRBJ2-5	ASSSGGELGETQY
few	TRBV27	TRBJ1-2	ASSSDSVYGYT
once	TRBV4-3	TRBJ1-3	ASSQDRGQGVGNTIY
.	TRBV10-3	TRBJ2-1	AMSDSYNEQF
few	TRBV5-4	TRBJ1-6	ASSPRNSPLH
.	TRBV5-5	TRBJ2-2	ASSFIDTGELF
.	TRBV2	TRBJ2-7	ASRGPPEQY
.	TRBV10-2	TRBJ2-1	ASSELAGYNEQF
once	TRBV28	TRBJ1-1	ASSPPPDLNTEAF
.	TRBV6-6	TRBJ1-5	ASSYGQAGANQPQH
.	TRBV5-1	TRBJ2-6	ASSPGQGAVGANVLT
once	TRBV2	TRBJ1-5	ASSGQGAGNQPQH
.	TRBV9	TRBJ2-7	ASGPTGTYEQY
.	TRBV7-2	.	ASSFQGGLYEQY
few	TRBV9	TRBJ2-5	ASSPRDRGQETQY
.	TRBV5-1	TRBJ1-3	ASSRAGVSGNTIY
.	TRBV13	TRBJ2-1	ASSLPGQGAVNEQF
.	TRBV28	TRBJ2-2	ASGYQWTYGAGELF
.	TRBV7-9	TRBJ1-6	ASSPSGQGLYNSPLH
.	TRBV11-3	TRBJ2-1	ASSLSGEYNEQF
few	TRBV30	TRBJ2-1	AWELNEQF
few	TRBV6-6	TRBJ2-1	ASSRIAGASYNEQF
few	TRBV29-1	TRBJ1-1	SVARGTEAF
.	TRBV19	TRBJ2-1	ASSTGNEQF
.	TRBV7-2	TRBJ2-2	ASSLARGQGTGELF
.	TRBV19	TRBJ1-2	ATAGGRYGYT
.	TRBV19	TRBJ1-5	AGSQGTPPQPQH
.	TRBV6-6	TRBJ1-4	ASSPSTGVLEKLF
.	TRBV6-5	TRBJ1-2	ASSRTREEGYT
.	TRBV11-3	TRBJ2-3	ASSFGAEYTDTQY
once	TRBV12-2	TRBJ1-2	ASRLPTPGPGGSNGYT
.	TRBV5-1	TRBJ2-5	ASSLGNTQETQY
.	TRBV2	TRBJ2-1	ASSLGGGLAGQNSYNEQF
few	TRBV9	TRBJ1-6	ASSVDSSYNSPLH
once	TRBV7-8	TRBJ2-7	ASSLVSGNRDEQY
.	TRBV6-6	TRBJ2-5	ASSRDRGTETQY